Below, 10 T cell receptor beta chains from the same sample are listed, as sequenced in a study of STAT5B mutations in CD4+ large granular lymphocyte leukemia. This table comes from immunoSEQ multiplex PCR, and its TCRdb copy is limited to in-frame clones, with some not included. The sample lists several thousand clones; roughly 70% were seen once. The sequencing input was PBMCs. The source of these receptors is a woman between 55 and 75 years old with CD4+ T-cell large granular lymphocyte leukemia.

The J gene is TRBJ2-7, the V gene TRBV6-6, with a possible D match to TRBD1 (6 bases). V was trimmed by 2 bases and J by 9 bases, leaving 17 bases between them. There are 14 residues in the CDR3. Germline assignment: CDR1 MNHNY and CDR2 SVGAGI (reference sequence). CDR3 in amino acids: CASSYGQSPRGQYF. CDR3 nucleotide sequence: TGTGCCAGCAGTTACGGACAGTCCCCAAGGGGGCAGTACTTC.

This chain uses TRBV19 with TRBJ2-7, with 8 bases fitting TRBD1. Germline CDR1 reads LNHDA; CDR2 reads SQIVND (reference sequence). This CDR3 is built from 14 residues. The junction had 8 bases not matched to a gene; V was cut back by 5 bases and J by 5 bases. The chain's CDR3 is CASSPGQGVDEQYF. CDR3 bases: TGTGCCAGTAGTCCAGGACAGGGAGTCGACGAGCAGTACTTC.

The rearrangement joins TRBV9 to TRBJ2-2; 10 bases line up with TRBD2. V lost 3 bases, J lost 6 bases, and 11 bases stayed unmatched. The CDR3 contains 17 residues. The germline gives CDR1 SGDLS, CDR2 YYNGEE. CDR3 nucleotide sequence: TGTGCCAGCAGCGCCCTCTCTAGCGGGAGTATCGCCGGGGAGCTGTTTTTT. Protein: CASSALSSGSIAGELFF.

This chain links TRBV7-2 with TRBJ2-1; TRBD2 agrees at 9 bases. The V gene's germline CDR1 is SGHTA and CDR2 FQGNSA. J lost 4 bases, V lost 3 bases, and 7 bases had no gene match. This CDR3 spans 16 amino acids. CDR3 loop: CASSLLLAGTYNEQFF. CDR3 nucleotides: TGTGCCAGCAGCTTGCTTCTAGCGGGAACTTACAATGAGCAGTTCTTC.

V gene TRBV25-1 combines with J gene TRBJ1-4; possibly TRBD1 for D (6 bases). V dropped 8 bases and J dropped 8 bases, with 6 bases sitting between them. Germline V gene lookup returns CDR1 MGHDK and CDR2 SYGVNS. The CDR3 runs 10 residues. CDR3 in amino acids: CASGGEKLFF. CDR3 sequence (DNA): TGTGCCAGCGGGGGCGAAAAACTGTTTTTT.

The genes are TRBV10-3 and TRBJ2-7; D perhaps matches TRBD1 (7 bases). Germline CDR1 and CDR2: ENHRY and SYGVKD. With 5 bases removed from V and 2 bases from J, the gap between germline ends came to 16 bases. This CDR3 spans 15 amino acids. The CDR3 DNA follows: TGTGCCATCAGTTCTCGGCAGGGGGGAACCTACGAGCAGTACTTC. Its protein is CAISSRQGGTYEQYF.

The chain recombines TRBV29-1 with TRBJ1-1, with a tentative D call TRBD1 (5 bases). Trimming pared 1 base from V and 0 bases from J, leaving 9 bases between. Germline loops: CDR1 SQVTM, CDR2 ANQGSEA. This CDR3 spans 14 amino acids. DNA for the CDR3: TGCAGCGTTGAAGGGACACTCTTGAACACTGAAGCTTTCTTT. Encoded protein: CSVEGTLLNTEAFF.

This rearrangement joins TRBV10-3 to TRBJ1-5, with TRBD1 identical over 8 bases. The CDR3 totals 15 residues. The V segment lost 4 bases and the J segment 1 base; nucleotides outside the gene matches: 3. Germline CDR1 is ENHRY and CDR2 is SYGVKD. CDR3 sequence (DNA): TGTGCCATCAGTGGGAACAGGGGGAGCAATCAGCCCCAGCATTTT. It translates to CAISGNRGSNQPQHF.

V and J are TRBV28 and TRBJ2-5; 9 bases align to TRBD2. The CDR3 runs to 18 residues. Germline assignment: CDR1 MDHEN and CDR2 SYDVKM. After removal of 2 bases from V and 5 bases from J, the junction contained 15 bases not matched to a gene. The CDR3 region is CASSLPPDSGTSWETQYF. The CDR3 coding sequence is TGTGCCAGCAGTTTACCCCCTGACTCCGGGACTAGCTGGGAGACCCAGTACTTC.

J is TRBJ2-3 and V is TRBV2, with D tentatively TRBD1 or TRBD2 (5 bases each). This CDR3 comprises 14 residues. CDR1 and CDR2 from the germline V gene are SNHLY and FYNNEI. Deletions cut 5 bases from V and 0 bases from J, with 9 bases between. CDR3 sequence reads: CASSRDHSTDTQYF. CDR3 in DNA: TGTGCCAGCAGTCGGGACCATAGCACAGATACGCAGTATTTT.